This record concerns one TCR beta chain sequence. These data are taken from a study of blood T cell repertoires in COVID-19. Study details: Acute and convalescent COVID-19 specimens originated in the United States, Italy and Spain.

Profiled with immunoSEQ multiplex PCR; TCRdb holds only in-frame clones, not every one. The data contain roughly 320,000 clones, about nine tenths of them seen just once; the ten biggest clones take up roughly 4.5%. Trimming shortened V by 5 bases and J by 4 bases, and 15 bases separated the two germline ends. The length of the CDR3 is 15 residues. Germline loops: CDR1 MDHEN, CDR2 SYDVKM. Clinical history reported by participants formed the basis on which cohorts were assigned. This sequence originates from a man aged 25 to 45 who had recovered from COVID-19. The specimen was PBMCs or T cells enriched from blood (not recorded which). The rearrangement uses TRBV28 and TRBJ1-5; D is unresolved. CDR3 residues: CASSRVRTINQPQHF. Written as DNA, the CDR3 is TGTGCCAGCAGTCGAGTGCGTACGATTAATCAGCCCCAGCATTTT. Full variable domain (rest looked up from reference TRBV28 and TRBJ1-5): DVKVTQSSRYLVKRTGEKVFLECVQDMDHENMFWYRQDPGLGLRLIYFSYDVKMKEKGDIPEGYSVSREKKERFSLILESASTNQTSMYLCASSRVRTINQPQHFGDGTRLSIL.